These 16 T cell receptor beta chains were all obtained from the same sample, sequenced in a study of cytotoxic CD8 clonotypes in ibrutinib-treated CLL. Profiling relied on immunoSEQ multiplex PCR, and the TCRdb table lists in-frame clones only, not all of them. This table holds about 130,000 clones, 70% to 90% found once. This material consisted of PBMCs, taken after 24 months of ibrutinib treatment. The receptors originated from a human donor with chronic lymphocytic leukemia.

This chain joins TRBV7-2 and TRBJ2-3, with TRBD2 as a possible D gene (5 bases). This CDR3 contains 16 residues. Germline V gene data show CDR1 as SGHTA and CDR2 as FQGNSA. Trimming removed 2 bases at V and 1 base at J, with 13 bases between. This chain's CDR3 is CASSLIRGWGTDTQYF. The CDR3 nucleotides read TGTGCCAGCAGCTTAATCCGAGGGTGGGGCACAGATACGCAGTATTTT.

The chain joins TRBV19 to TRBJ1-2; D perhaps matches TRBD1 (5 bases). Trimming left V 7 bases short and J 5 bases short, with 20 bases between. Per the germline V gene, CDR1 is LNHDA and CDR2 is SQIVND (reference sequence). This CDR3 is built from 15 residues. CDR3 protein: CASTSIGALGYGYTF. CDR3 bases: TGTGCCAGTACTTCGATAGGGGCCTTGGGGTATGGCTACACCTTC.

V usage is TRBV9 and J usage is TRBJ1-2; 9 bases are a match to TRBD1. The germline gives CDR1 SGDLS, CDR2 YYNGEE. This CDR3 is 13 amino acids long. V lost 5 bases and J lost 4; bases outside the gene matches: 3. In DNA, the CDR3 is TGTGCCAGCAGGACGACAGGGGGCTATGGCTACACCTTC. It is translated as CASRTTGGYGYTF.

This chain uses TRBV4-3 with TRBJ2-7; D gene unclear. This CDR3 contains 16 residues. Germline assignment: CDR1 LGHNA and CDR2 YSLEER. V lost 0 bases, J lost 2 bases, and 14 bases lay in between. The CDR3 loop reads CASSQDVDGNAYEQYF. The DNA of the CDR3 is TGCGCCAGCAGCCAAGATGTAGACGGTAACGCCTACGAGCAGTACTTC.

Only one count was recorded for this clone. V and J are TRBV11-1 and TRBJ2-4; 8 nucleotides agree with TRBD1. CDR1 and CDR2 (germline): SGHAT, FQDESV (reference sequence). The CDR3 loop spans 14 amino acids. The V gene end was trimmed by 2 bases and the J gene end by 9 bases; junction bases not matched to a gene: 6. The CDR3 is CASSLPGQGSIQYF. CDR3 sequence (DNA): TGTGCCAGCAGCTTACCCGGACAGGGAAGCATTCAGTACTTC.

This chain connects TRBV5-8 to TRBJ2-3; no clear D gene. This CDR3 contains 12 residues. The germline CDR1 and CDR2 sequences are SGHTS and YDEGEE. V shed 0 bases and J shed 7 bases, with 6 bases lying between them. For the CDR3, the DNA is TGTGCCAGCAGCTTGGTGGGATATACGCAGTATTTT. Amino acid sequence: CASSLVGYTQYF.

J is TRBJ2-5 and V is TRBV11-1, with 15 bases matching TRBD2. V dropped 5 bases and J dropped 5; count of bases not matched to a gene: 9. From germline, CDR1 is SGHAT and CDR2 FQDESV (reference sequence). The CDR3 has 17 residues. CDR3 amino acids: CASSIRTSGGVRETQYF. Written as DNA, the CDR3 is TGTGCCAGCAGCATTCGGACTAGCGGGGGGGTCCGGGAGACCCAGTACTTC.

The rearrangement joins TRBV7-2 to TRBJ2-5, with 8 nucleotides matching TRBD1. The CDR3 totals 15 residues. Germline trimming cut 0 bases from V and 5 bases from J; bases unmatched to any gene: 5. The germline gives CDR1 SGHTA, CDR2 FQGNSA. The CDR3 is CASSLARGLVETQYF. CDR3 coding DNA: TGTGCCAGCAGCTTAGCCAGGGGGCTGGTCGAGACCCAGTACTTC. The full variable domain, in which reference TRBV7-2 and TRBJ2-5 provide the parts outside the CDR3, is GAGVSQSPSNKVTEKGKDVELRCDPISGHTALYWYRQSLGQGLEFLIYFQGNSAPDKSGLPSDRFSAERTGGSVSTLTIQRTQQEDSAVYLCASSLARGLVETQYFGPGTRLLVL.

The rearrangement uses TRBV19 and TRBJ2-3, with 13 bases identical to TRBD2. The J segment lost 2 bases and the V segment lost 3 bases, leaving 20 bases of the junction unmatched. This CDR3 is 22 amino acids long. Germline V gives CDR1 LNHDA, CDR2 SQIVND (reference sequence). The CDR3 is CASSMPNRKAGLAGPFTDTQYF. CDR3 coding DNA: TGTGCCAGTAGTATGCCGAATCGTAAGGCGGGACTAGCGGGGCCCTTCACAGATACGCAGTATTTT.

The rearrangement links TRBV27 to TRBJ1-6, with a possible D match to TRBD1 (6 bases). Trimming shortened V by 5 bases and J by 3 bases, and 8 bases separated the two germline ends. This CDR3 contains 14 residues. CDR1 is MNHEY and CDR2 is SMNVEV in the germline V gene (reference sequence). The chain's CDR3 is CASSPTGYNSPLHF. DNA of the CDR3: TGTGCCAGCAGTCCGACAGGCTATAATTCACCCCTCCACTTT.

The rearrangement joins TRBV18 to TRBJ2-7; TRBD1 agrees at 7 bases. This CDR3 has 14 residues. Looked up from germline, CDR1 is KGHSH and CDR2 is LQKENI. V lost 4 bases, J lost 5 bases, and 8 bases stayed unmatched. This CDR3 is CASSQLTGLNEQYF. The CDR3, as DNA: TGTGCCAGCTCACAGCTGACAGGGCTGAACGAGCAGTACTTC.

A note on this clone: This sample also contains other DNA sequences that code for the same CDR3. The chain employs TRBV9 and TRBJ2-5; unclear D gene. The CDR3 contains 13 residues. The ends were cut back, 0 bases at V and 2 bases at J, with 5 bases in the middle. Germline V lookup: CDR1 SGDLS, CDR2 YYNGEE. CDR3 loop: CASSVGVQETQYF. Here the CDR3 DNA reads TGTGCCAGCAGCGTAGGGGTGCAAGAGACCCAGTACTTC.

This CDR3 is CASRKGDSPLHF. CDR3 sequence (DNA): TGTGCCAGCAGGAAAGGGGATTCACCCCTCCACTTT. V usage is TRBV25-1 and J usage is TRBJ1-6, with a tentative D call TRBD1 (5 bases). The V end was cut by 6 bases, the J end by 8 bases, with 8 bases between. This CDR3 spans 12 amino acids. The germline V gene encodes CDR1 MGHDK and CDR2 SYGVNS.

V and J are TRBV6-1 and TRBJ2-7; D may match TRBD1 or TRBD2 (6 bases each). CDR3 length: 14 amino acids. Trimming shortened V by 10 bases and J by 0 bases, and 16 bases separated the two germline ends. Germline values: CDR1 MNHNS, CDR2 SASEGT. The CDR3 protein is CATNRGLSSYEQYF. CDR3 nucleotide sequence: TGTGCCACCAATCGGGGGCTGAGCTCCTACGAGCAGTACTTC.

This clone was recorded once. V usage is TRBV27 and J usage is TRBJ2-4; D is unresolved. Trimming cost V 5 bases and J 7 bases, with 18 bases left between them. The CDR3 has 15 amino acids. The germline V gene encodes CDR1 MNHEY and CDR2 SMNVEV (reference sequence). The CDR3 here is CASSPLSLPLNIQYF. The CDR3 coding sequence is TGTGCCAGCAGTCCCCTTTCTTTACCTTTGAACATTCAGTACTTC.

The chain is built from TRBV2 and TRBJ1-4, with D perhaps TRBD1 (5 bases). This CDR3 region has 14 residues. Per the germline V gene, CDR1 is SNHLY and CDR2 is FYNNEI. V was pared by 4 bases and J by 7 bases, with 13 bases between. CDR3: CASSGTQVGEKLFF. The CDR3 nucleotides are TGTGCCAGCAGTGGGACACAAGTCGGTGAAAAACTGTTTTTT.